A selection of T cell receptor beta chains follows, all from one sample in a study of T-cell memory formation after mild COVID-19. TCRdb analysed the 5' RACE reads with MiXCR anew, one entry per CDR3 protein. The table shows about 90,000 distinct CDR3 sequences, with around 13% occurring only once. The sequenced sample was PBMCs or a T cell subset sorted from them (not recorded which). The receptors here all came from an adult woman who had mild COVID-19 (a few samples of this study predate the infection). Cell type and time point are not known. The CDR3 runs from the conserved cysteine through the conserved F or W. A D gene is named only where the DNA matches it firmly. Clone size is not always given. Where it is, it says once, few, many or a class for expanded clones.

TGTGCCAGCAGCCTAAGGGTTGGGAACACTGAAGCTTTCTTT	CASSLRVGNTEAFF	.	TRBV14	.	TRBJ1-1
TGTGCCAGCACCCCCCTCCGGGGCCCGCAGTATTTT	CASTPLRGPQYF	.	TRBV6-6	many	TRBJ2-3
TGTGCCAGCAGCCTCTCGGACAGAGTCTACCAAGAGACCCAGTACTTC	CASSLSDRVYQETQYF	.	TRBV14	.	TRBJ2-5
TGTGCCAGCAACCCATGGGACAGGACGATCTACGAGCAGTACTTC	CASNPWDRTIYEQYF	TRBD1	TRBV12-3/TRBV12-4	many	TRBJ2-7
TGTGCCAGCAGCTTATTGGAGGGCGGCTACGAGCAGTACTTC	CASSLLEGGYEQYF	.	TRBV11-2	.	TRBJ2-7
TGCGCCAGCAGCTCCGGGACTAGCGGGAGGCCCTCCAATGAGCAGTTCTTC	CASSSGTSGRPSNEQFF	TRBD2	TRBV5-1	few	TRBJ2-1
TGTGCCAGCAGCCCGGGACTAGCGGACTACAATGAGCAGTTCTTC	CASSPGLADYNEQFF	TRBD2	TRBV4-2	few	TRBJ2-1
TGTGCCAGCAGCCCCGGAGCGCAGGGTGAGCAGTACTTC	CASSPGAQGEQYF	.	TRBV12-3/TRBV12-4	few	TRBJ2-7
TGTGCCTGGAGTCCAGCCGAGGACGGAGAGCCCCAGCATTTT	CAWSPAEDGEPQHF	.	TRBV30	.	TRBJ1-5
TGTGCCAGCAGTAGCAGGGGAGCCTCCTATGGCTACACCTTC	CASSSRGASYGYTF	.	TRBV12-3/TRBV12-4	.	TRBJ1-2
TGTGCCAGCAGCCCTCGAGAGACCCAGTACTTC	CASSPRETQYF	.	TRBV7-9	.	TRBJ2-5
TGCGCCAGCAGCCACGACAGGGTGTCTACGGAGCAGTACTTC	CASSHDRVSTEQYF	TRBD1	TRBV5-1	few	TRBJ2-7
TGTGCCAGCAGCCCCGGACCTAACTATGGCTACACCTTC	CASSPGPNYGYTF	.	TRBV12-3/TRBV12-4	few	TRBJ1-2